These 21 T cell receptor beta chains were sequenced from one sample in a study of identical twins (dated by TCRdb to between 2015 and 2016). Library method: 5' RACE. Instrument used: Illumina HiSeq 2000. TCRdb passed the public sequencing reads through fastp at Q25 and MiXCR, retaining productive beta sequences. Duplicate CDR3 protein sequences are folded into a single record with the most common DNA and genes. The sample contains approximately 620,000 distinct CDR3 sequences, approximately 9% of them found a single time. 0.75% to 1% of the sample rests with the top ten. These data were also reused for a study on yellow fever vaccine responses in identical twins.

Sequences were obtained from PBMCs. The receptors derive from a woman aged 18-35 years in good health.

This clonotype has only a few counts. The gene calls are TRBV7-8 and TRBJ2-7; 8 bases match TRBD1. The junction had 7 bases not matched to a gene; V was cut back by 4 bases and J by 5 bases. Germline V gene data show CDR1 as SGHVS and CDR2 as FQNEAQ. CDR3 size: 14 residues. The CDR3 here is CASSSYAGGDEQYF. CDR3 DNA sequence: TGTGCCAGCAGCTCCTACGCAGGGGGCGACGAGCAGTACTTC.

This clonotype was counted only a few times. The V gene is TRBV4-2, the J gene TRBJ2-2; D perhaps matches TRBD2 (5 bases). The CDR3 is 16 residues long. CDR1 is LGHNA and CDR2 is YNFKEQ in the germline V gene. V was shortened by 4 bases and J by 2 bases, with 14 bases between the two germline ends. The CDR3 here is CASSPSQRINTGELFF. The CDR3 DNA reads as TGTGCCAGCAGCCCATCCCAGCGGATAAACACCGGGGAGCTGTTTTTT.

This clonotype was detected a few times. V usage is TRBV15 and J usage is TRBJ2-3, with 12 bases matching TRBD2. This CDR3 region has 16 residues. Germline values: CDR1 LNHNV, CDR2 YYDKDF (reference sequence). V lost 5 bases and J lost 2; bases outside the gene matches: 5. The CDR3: CATSPRTSGITDTQYF. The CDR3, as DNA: TGTGCCACCAGCCCACGGACTAGCGGGATCACAGATACGCAGTATTTT.

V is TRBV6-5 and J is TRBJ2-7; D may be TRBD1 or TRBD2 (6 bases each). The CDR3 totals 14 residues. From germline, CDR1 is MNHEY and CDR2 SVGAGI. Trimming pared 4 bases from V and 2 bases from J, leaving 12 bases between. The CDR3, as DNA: TGTGCCAGCAGTTTGCGGGACACCACCTACGAGCAGTACTTC. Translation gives CASSLRDTTYEQYF.

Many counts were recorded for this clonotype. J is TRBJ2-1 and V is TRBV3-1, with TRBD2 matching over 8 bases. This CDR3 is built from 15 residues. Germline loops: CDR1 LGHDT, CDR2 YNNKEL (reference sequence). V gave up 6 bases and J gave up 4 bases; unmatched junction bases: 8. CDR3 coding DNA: TGTGCCAGCAGTCCCGGGGGGGCCAGATACAATGAGCAGTTCTTC. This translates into CASSPGGARYNEQFF.

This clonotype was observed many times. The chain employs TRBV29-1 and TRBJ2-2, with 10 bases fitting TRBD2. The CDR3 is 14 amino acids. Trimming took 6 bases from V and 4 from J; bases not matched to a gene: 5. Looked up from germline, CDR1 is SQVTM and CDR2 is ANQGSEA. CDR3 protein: CSVQLAGGTGELFF. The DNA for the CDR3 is TGCAGCGTCCAGTTAGCGGGGGGCACCGGGGAGCTGTTTTTT.

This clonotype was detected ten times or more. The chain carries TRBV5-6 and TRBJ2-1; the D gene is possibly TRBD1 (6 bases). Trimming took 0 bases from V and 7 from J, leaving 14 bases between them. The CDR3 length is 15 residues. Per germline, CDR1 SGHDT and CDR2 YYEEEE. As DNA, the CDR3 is TGTGCCAGCAGCTTGGTTCAGGGGATAGTTAATGAGCAGTTCTTC. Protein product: CASSLVQGIVNEQFF.

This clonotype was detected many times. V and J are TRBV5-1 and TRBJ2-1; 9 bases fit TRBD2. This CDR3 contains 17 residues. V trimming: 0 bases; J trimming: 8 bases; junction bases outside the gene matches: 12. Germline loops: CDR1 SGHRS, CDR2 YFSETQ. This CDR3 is CASSLGNSSGIWHEQFF. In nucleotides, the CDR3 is TGCGCCAGCAGCTTGGGGAACTCTAGCGGGATTTGGCATGAGCAGTTCTTC.

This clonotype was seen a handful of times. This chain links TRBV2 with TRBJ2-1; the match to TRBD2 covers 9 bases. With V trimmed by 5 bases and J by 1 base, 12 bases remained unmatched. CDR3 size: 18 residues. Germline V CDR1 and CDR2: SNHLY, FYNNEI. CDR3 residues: CASSQRGASYLSYNEQFF. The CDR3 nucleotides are TGTGCCAGCAGTCAGCGGGGGGCCTCCTATCTTTCCTACAATGAGCAGTTCTTC.

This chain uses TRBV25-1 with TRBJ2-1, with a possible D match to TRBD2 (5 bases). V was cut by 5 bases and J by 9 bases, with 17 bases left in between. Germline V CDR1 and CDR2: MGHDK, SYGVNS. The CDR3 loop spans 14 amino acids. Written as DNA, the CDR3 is TGTGCCAGCAGTTCCACGGGGTTCAGCGGTGAGCAGTTCTTC. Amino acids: CASSSTGFSGEQFF.

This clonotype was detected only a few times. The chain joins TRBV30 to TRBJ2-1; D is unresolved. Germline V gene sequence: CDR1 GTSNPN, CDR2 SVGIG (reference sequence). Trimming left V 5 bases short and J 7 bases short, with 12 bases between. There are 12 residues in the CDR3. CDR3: CAWCQPRNEQFF. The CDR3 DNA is TGTGCCTGGTGTCAGCCTCGTAATGAGCAGTTCTTC.

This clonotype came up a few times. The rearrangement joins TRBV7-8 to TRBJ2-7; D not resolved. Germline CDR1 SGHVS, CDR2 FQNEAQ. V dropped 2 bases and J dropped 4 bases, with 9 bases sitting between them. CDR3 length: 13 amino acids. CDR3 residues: CASSLSSDYEQYF. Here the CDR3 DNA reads TGTGCCAGCAGCTTAAGTTCAGATTACGAGCAGTACTTC.

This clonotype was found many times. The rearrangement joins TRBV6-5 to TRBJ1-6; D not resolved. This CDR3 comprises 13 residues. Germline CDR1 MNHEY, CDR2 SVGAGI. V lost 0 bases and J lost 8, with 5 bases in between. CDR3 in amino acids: CASSYSQDSPLHF. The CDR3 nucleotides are TGTGCCAGCAGTTACTCCCAAGATTCACCCCTCCACTTT.

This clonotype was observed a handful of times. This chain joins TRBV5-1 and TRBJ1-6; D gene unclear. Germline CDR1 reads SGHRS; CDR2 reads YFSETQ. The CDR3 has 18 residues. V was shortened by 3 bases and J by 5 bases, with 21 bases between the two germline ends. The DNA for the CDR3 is TGCGCCAGCAGCTCAGGTTTAATCACCGGCGGAAATAATTCACCCCTCCACTTT. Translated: CASSSGLITGGNNSPLHF.

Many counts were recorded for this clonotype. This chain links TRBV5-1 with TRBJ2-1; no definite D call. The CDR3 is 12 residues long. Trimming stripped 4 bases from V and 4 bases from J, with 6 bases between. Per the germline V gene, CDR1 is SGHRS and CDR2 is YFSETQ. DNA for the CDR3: TGCGCCAGCAGCCAGCTTTACAATGAGCAGTTCTTC. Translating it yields CASSQLYNEQFF.

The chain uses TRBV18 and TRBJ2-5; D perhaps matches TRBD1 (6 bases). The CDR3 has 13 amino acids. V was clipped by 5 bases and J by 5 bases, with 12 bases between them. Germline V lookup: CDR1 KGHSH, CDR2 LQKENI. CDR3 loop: CASSRNRAETQYF. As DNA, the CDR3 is TGTGCCAGCTCAAGAAACAGGGCCGAGACCCAGTACTTC.

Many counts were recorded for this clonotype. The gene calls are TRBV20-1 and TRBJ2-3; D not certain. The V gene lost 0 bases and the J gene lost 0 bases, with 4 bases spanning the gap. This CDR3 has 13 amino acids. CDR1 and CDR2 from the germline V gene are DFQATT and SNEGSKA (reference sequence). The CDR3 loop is CSARDPSTDTQYF. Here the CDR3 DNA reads TGCAGTGCTAGAGATCCGAGCACAGATACGCAGTATTTT.

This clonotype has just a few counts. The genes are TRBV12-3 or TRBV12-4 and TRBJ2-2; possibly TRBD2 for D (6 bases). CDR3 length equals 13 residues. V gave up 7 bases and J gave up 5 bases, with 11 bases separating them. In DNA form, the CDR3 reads TGTGCCAGCACCGGGGCGGGGACCGGGGAGCTGTTTTTT. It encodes CASTGAGTGELFF.

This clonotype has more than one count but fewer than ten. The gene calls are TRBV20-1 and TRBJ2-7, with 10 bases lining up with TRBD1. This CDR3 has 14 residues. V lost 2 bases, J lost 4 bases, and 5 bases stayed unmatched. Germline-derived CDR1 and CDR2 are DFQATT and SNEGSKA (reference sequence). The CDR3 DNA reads TGCAGTGCTAGAAACCGGGACAGGGGATACGAGCAGTACTTC. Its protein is CSARNRDRGYEQYF.

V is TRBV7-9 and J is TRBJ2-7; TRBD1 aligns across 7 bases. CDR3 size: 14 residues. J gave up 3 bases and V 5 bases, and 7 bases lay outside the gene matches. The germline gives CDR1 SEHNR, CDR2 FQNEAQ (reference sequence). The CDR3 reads CASSANRDSYEQYF. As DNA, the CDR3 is TGTGCCAGCAGCGCTAATCGGGACAGCTACGAGCAGTACTTC.

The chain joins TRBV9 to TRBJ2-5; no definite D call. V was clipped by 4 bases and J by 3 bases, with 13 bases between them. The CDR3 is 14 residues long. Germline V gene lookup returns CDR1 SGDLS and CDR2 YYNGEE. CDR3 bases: TGTGCCAGCAGCCCCCCTGGCCGAGAAGAGACCCAGTACTTC. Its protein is CASSPPGREETQYF.